One and the same sample provided the 14 T cell receptor beta chains below, sequenced in a study of technical replicates of blood from several donors (dated by TCRdb to between 2016 and 2019). Libraries were made using the immunoSEQ multiplex PCR assay. TCRdb limited this immuneACCESS table to in-frame rearrangements with V and J called. A share of clones is missing; checked studies link under half to unresolved V genes, and the rest is unexplained. In all, the sample holds tens of thousands of clones, and around 94% of those were seen once. The ten largest clones take up roughly 0.38% of the sample. Sequencing was done on a sample of T cells isolated from PBMCs. The source of these receptors is a human donor in good health.

The chain combines TRBV19 with TRBJ2-1; TRBD1 matches at 7 bases. Germline-derived CDR1 and CDR2 are LNHDA and SQIVND (reference sequence). The CDR3 is made up of 15 amino acids. J lost 4 bases, V lost 5 bases, and 8 bases had no gene match. The CDR3 here is CASSPYRDRYNEQFF. CDR3 nucleotides: TGTGCCAGTAGTCCATACCGGGACAGATACAATGAGCAGTTCTTC.

This clone has a handful of counts. This sequence joins TRBV18 and TRBJ2-1, with no clear D. The CDR3 length is 14 residues. CDR1 is KGHSH and CDR2 is LQKENI in the germline V gene. V gave up 6 bases and J gave up 5 bases, with 14 bases separating them. The CDR3 reads CASSQDVGDNEQFF. The CDR3 DNA reads TGTGCCAGCTCCCAAGACGTAGGAGACAATGAGCAGTTCTTC.

The rearrangement uses TRBV28 and TRBJ2-2, with 10 bases identical to TRBD1. The CDR3 covers 17 residues. The germline V gene has CDR1 MDHEN and CDR2 SYDVKM. V shed 4 bases and J 4 bases; nucleotides not matched to a gene: 9. The CDR3 sequence is CASSSAGTGVLTGELFF. DNA of the CDR3: TGTGCCAGCAGTTCGGCAGGGACAGGGGTCCTCACCGGGGAGCTGTTTTTT.

This chain joins TRBV18 and TRBJ1-1; D remains unclear. CDR1 is KGHSH, CDR2 LQKENI, per germline. This CDR3 region has 12 residues. V was clipped by 4 bases and J by 7 bases, with 10 bases between them. The CDR3 here is CASSLAENEAFF. DNA for the CDR3: TGTGCCAGCTCACTGGCGGAAAATGAAGCTTTCTTT.

The CDR3 protein is CASSPAAYYEQYF. The CDR3 nucleotides read TGTGCCAGCAGCCCGGCGGCCTACTACGAGCAGTACTTC. This chain uses TRBV6-6 with TRBJ2-7; no reliable D call. The CDR3 is 13 amino acids. Germline CDR1 reads MNHNY; CDR2 reads SVGAGI (reference sequence). The germline V and J ends were trimmed by 6 bases and 3 bases, with 12 bases remaining between them.

V and J are TRBV2 and TRBJ2-3; 8 bases line up with TRBD2. The V segment lost 7 bases and the J segment 4 bases; nucleotides outside the gene matches: 7. The V gene's germline CDR1 is SNHLY and CDR2 FYNNEI. CDR3 length: 14 residues. The CDR3: CASKGEGLADTQYF. The CDR3 coding sequence is TGTGCCAGCAAAGGCGAGGGACTAGCAGATACGCAGTATTTT.

The chain couples TRBV2 to TRBJ2-3; TRBD2 is a possible D gene (5 bases). Trimming took off 5 bases at V and 2 bases at J, with 14 bases between the two ends. Germline V lookup: CDR1 SNHLY, CDR2 FYNNEI. The CDR3 runs 15 residues. The CDR3 here is CASSRVGVDTDTQYF. In DNA form, the CDR3 reads TGTGCCAGCAGTAGGGTGGGAGTGGACACAGATACGCAGTATTTT.

The table lists this clone with a count of one. The chain carries TRBV4-1 and TRBJ1-1, with TRBD1 as a possible D gene (5 bases). Germline CDR1 is MGHRA and CDR2 is YSYEKL. Trimming removed 3 bases at V and 2 bases at J, with 10 bases between. The CDR3 totals 14 residues. In DNA form, the CDR3 reads TGCGCCAGCAGCCATAAGACAGATAACACTGAAGCTTTCTTT. Amino acids: CASSHKTDNTEAFF.

V gene TRBV30 combines with J gene TRBJ2-3; a possible D gene is TRBD2 (5 bases). Germline V gene data show CDR1 as GTSNPN and CDR2 as SVGIG (reference sequence). Between the trimmed V and J ends, which lost 5 bases and 0 bases, there was a span of 12 bases. CDR3 length equals 14 residues. The DNA for the CDR3 is TGTGCCTGGTATAGGAGCGGAAGCACAGATACGCAGTATTTT. Its translation is CAWYRSGSTDTQYF.

The table lists this clone with a count of one. This sequence joins TRBV19 and TRBJ1-2; no firm D call. Trimming took 5 bases from V and 7 from J, leaving 17 bases between them. The CDR3 extends over 14 amino acids. Germline values: CDR1 LNHDA, CDR2 SQIVND (reference sequence). The CDR3 region has the DNA TGTGCCAGTAGTCTAAACCAAGGACTGGCTGGCTACACCTTC. Translation gives CASSLNQGLAGYTF.

The V gene is TRBV18, the J gene TRBJ1-3; 9 bases match TRBD1. Germline assignment: CDR1 KGHSH and CDR2 LQKENI. CDR3 length equals 12 residues. The trim removed 4 bases at V and 8 bases at J, leaving 0 bases unmatched. Here the CDR3 reads CASSRQGDTIYF. The CDR3 bases are TGTGCCAGCTCACGACAGGGGGACACCATATATTTT.

The chain joins TRBV7-9 to TRBJ1-2; perhaps TRBD1 as D (6 bases). The CDR3 is 14 residues long. Trimming took off 0 bases at V and 6 bases at J, with 11 bases between the two ends. Germline CDR1 is SEHNR and CDR2 is FQNEAQ (reference sequence). The CDR3 bases are TGTGCCAGCAGCTTAGCGCAGGGGCTCGATGGCTACACCTTC. This gives the protein CASSLAQGLDGYTF.

This chain connects TRBV12-5 to TRBJ2-7; D is unresolved. There are 14 residues in the CDR3. V lost 7 bases to trimming and J lost 2 bases, with 15 bases between them. The V gene's germline CDR1 is LGHNT and CDR2 FRNRAP. The CDR3 is CASVPTGVTYEQYF. CDR3 coding DNA: TGTGCTAGTGTCCCGACTGGCGTTACCTACGAGCAGTACTTC.

This chain uses TRBV27 with TRBJ2-5, with D possibly TRBD2 on 5 matching bases. V was clipped by 1 base and J by 3 bases, with 18 bases between them. The CDR3 totals 17 residues. Germline loops: CDR1 MNHEY, CDR2 SMNVEV (reference sequence). The CDR3: CASSLYGRGPAEETQYF. The CDR3 DNA is TGTGCCAGCAGTTTATACGGTAGAGGGCCTGCCGAAGAGACCCAGTACTTC.